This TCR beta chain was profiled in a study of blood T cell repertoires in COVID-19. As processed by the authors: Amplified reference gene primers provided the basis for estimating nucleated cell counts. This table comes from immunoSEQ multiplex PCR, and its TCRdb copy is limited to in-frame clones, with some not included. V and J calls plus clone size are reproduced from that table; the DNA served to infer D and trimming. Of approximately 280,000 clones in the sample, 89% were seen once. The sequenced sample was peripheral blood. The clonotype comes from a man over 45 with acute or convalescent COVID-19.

The CDR3 is CASLGAGRLGGNNEQFF. CDR3 DNA: TGTGCCAGCCTCGGGGCAGGGCGGTTGGGGGGAAACAATGAGCAGTTCTTC. This chain joins TRBV3-1 (or the pseudogene TRBV3-2) and TRBJ2-1; D is possibly TRBD2 (6 bases). Trimming stripped 8 bases from V and 5 bases from J, with 25 bases between. The germline V gene has CDR1 LGHDT and CDR2 YNNKEL (reference sequence). This CDR3 has 17 amino acids.